The text below deals with one T cell receptor (beta chain). An end of the junction does not agree with germline; a read error may underlie this. The assay was run at survey level. Sequencing used immunoSEQ multiplex PCR; TCRdb keeps in-frame clones, though not all of them. Of around 10,000 clones detected, about four fifths appear once; the ten largest clones hold 68%. The entry originates in a study of STAT5B mutations in CD4+ large granular lymphocyte leukemia. The CDR3 spans 15 residues. The germline CDR1 and CDR2 sequences are SSHAT and FNYEAQ (reference sequence). The origin of this receptor is a man between 60 and 70 years old with CD4+ T-cell large granular lymphocyte leukemia. Sequenced sample: PBMCs. The rearrangement links TRBV7-7 to TRBJ2-5, with 7 bases fitting TRBD1. Here the CDR3 DNA reads TGTGCTAGCAGCTCGGGACAGCAATCCCAAGAGACCCAGTACTTC. Translated, it gives CASSSGQQSQETQYF.